This T cell receptor (beta chain) stems from a study of shared clonotypes between healthy human individuals. General observations from the study: Generation of non-shared clonotypes was less probable than generation of clonotypes shared by all four donors. Blood alone was sampled, and tissue repertoires likely differ.

CDR1 SGHNT and CDR2 YENEEA come from the germline V gene. The CDR3 spans 15 residues. Trimming took off 5 bases at V and 0 bases at J, with 10 bases between the two ends. Regarding this clone: The antigen is not known.

Splitting of each subset's genomic DNA was done evenly across several immunoSEQ plates. The DNA input per sorted-subset replicate PCR was roughly 180 ng, corresponding to tens of thousands of T cell genomes. The table came from immunoSEQ multiplex PCR; TCRdb's copy has only in-frame clones and leaves some out. The data show roughly 1,500,000 clones, about 98.5% seen once. The sample taken for sequencing was naive CD4+ T cells sorted from blood. Subset in this sample: CD45RA+ positively selected. The chain uses TRBV11-3 and TRBJ2-2, with a tentative D call TRBD2 (5 bases). The sequence derives from a young man in good health. CDR3 region: CASSQLGTNTGELFF. CDR3 nucleotide sequence: TGTGCCAGCAGCCAACTCGGGACGAACACCGGGGAGCTGTTTTTT.